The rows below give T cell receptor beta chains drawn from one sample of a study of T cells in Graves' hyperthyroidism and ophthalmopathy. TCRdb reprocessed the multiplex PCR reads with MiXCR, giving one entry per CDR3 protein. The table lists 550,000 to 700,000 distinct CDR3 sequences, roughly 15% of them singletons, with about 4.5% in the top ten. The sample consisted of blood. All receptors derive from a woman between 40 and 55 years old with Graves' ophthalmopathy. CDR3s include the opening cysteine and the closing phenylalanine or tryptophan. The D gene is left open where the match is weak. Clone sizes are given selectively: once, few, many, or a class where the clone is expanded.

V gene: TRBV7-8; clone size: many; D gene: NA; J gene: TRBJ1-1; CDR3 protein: CASSLGPNTGAFF; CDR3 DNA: TGTGCCAGCAGCCTGGGACCTAACACTGGAGCTTTCTTT
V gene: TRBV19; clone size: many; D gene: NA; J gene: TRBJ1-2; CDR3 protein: CASSPKGRMAGYTF; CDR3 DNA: TGTGCCAGTAGTCCCAAGGGCAGGATGGCTGGCTACACCTTC
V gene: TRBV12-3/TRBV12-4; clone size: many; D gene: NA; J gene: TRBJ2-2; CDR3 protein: CASTGPLGELFF; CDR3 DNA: TGTGCCAGCACCGGCCCCCTTGGGGAGCTGTTTTTT
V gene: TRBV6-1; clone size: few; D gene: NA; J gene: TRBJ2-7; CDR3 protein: CASSVVGGANPSYEQYF; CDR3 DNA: TGTGCCAGCAGTGTTGTCGGGGGCGCCAACCCCTCCTACGAGCAGTACTTC
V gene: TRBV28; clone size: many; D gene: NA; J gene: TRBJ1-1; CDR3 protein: CASSLIWSEAFF; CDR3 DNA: TGTGCCAGCAGTTTAATCTGGAGTGAAGCTTTCTTT
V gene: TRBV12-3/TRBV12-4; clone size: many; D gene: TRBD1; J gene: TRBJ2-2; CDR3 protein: CASSLGGTGGAGELFF; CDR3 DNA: TGTGCCAGCAGTTTAGGCGGGACAGGGGGAGCCGGGGAGCTGTTTTTT
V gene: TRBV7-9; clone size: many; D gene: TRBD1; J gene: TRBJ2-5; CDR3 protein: CASSFNPGQGSGETQYF; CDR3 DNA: TGTGCCAGCAGCTTTAACCCGGGACAGGGTTCGGGAGAGACCCAGTACTTC
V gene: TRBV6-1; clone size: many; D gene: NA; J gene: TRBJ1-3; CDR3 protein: CASLGRVAGNTIYF; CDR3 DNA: TGTGCCAGCCTAGGGAGGGTTGCTGGAAACACCATATATTTT
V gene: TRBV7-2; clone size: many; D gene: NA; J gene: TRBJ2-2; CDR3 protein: CASSFQANTGELFF; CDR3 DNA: TGTGCCAGCAGCTTCCAGGCAAACACCGGGGAGCTGTTTTTT
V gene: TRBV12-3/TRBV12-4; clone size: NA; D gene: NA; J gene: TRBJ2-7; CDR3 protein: CASSSTAQTGSYEQYF; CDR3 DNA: TGTGCCAGCAGTTCCACAGCCCAGACGGGCTCCTACGAGCAGTACTTC
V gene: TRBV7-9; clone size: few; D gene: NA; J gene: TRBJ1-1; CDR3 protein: CASSPTIPGGTEAFF; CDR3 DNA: TGTGCCAGCAGCCCGACTATCCCCGGGGGCACTGAAGCTTTCTTT
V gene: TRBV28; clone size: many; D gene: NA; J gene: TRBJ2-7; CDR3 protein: CASRNPGGDPQYF; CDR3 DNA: TGTGCCAGCAGGAATCCTGGAGGGGACCCACAGTACTTC
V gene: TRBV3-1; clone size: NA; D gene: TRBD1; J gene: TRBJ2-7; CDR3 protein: CASSQDLGQGTYEQYF; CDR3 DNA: TGTGCCAGCAGCCAAGATCTGGGACAGGGTACCTACGAGCAGTACTTC
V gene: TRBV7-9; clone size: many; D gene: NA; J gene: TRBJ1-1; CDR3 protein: CASTPGQLTEAFF; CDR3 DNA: TGTGCCAGCACCCCGGGCCAGCTCACTGAAGCTTTCTTT
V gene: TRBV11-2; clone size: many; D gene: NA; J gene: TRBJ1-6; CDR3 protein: CASSETGISPLHF; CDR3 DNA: TGTGCCAGCAGCGAAACAGGGATTTCACCCCTCCACTTT
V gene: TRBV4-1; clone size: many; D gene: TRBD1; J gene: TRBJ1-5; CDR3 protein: CASSQAGTGSNQPQHF; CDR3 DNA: TGCGCCAGCAGCCAAGCCGGGACAGGGAGCAATCAGCCCCAGCATTTT
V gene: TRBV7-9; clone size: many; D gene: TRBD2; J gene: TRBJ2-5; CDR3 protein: CASSSLTSESETQYF; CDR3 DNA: TGTGCCAGCAGCTCCTTGACTAGCGAATCAGAGACCCAGTACTTC
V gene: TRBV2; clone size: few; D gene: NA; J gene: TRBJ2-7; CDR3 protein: CASSEVPRGYSYEQYF; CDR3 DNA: TGTGCCAGCAGTGAAGTCCCCAGGGGATACTCCTACGAGCAGTACTTC